This entry concerns a single T cell receptor beta chain. The antigen it recognizes is unknown. No quality values exist for individual bases; no much larger clone is one base distant. In total, about 650 healthy bone marrow donors made up the cohort. Cohort members were all nominally healthy when sampled, although unrecorded immune exposures were likely present. The donor was CMV seronegative and was included in the group of several hundred seronegative cohort members. A peripheral blood sample was provided by each donor, and peripheral blood mononuclear cells were used for TCR beta sequencing. Genomic DNA was extracted from the blood cell samples with the Qiagen DNeasy Blood Extraction Kit. Library construction relied on the immunoSEQ multiplex PCR assay. The multiplex PCR relied on a mix of 60 forward primers for TCR Vbeta segments and 13 reverse primers for TCR Jbeta segments. Amplification of the CDR3 region of rearranged TCR beta genes was performed with a multiplex PCR assay on genomic DNA. Amplified TCR beta libraries were sequenced as 87-base-pair reads on the Illumina HiSeq System. Per the authors' processing: A later analysis counted about 80 million unique TCR beta chains across the approximately 700 repertoires, and around 9.9 million of these chains were shared by at least two donors. Raw reads were error-corrected and collapsed into unique sequences with a nearest-neighbor algorithm that merged closely related sequences to remove PCR and sequencing errors. To assign V, D and J gene segments, CDR3 sequences were aligned to IMGT reference sequences. For a sequence to be retained, at least a six-nucleotide match to both a V gene segment and a J gene segment was required. Rearrangements were classified as productive when the CDR3 lacked stop codons and remained in frame with V and J, and all other rearrangements were classified as non-productive. CDR3 was defined according to IMGT convention as the region running from the second conserved V-encoded cysteine to the conserved J-encoded phenylalanine. Sequences without an unambiguous match to a single V gene segment were excluded from the earlier analysis of a few hundred of the donors. An earlier analysis of over 450 of the donors classified V segments as functional when productive rearrangements were above 56.7% and as segregating when the standard deviation between donors was above 5%. A statistical classification framework was built for diagnosing cytomegalovirus status from the catalog of TCR beta chain sequences. In a later analysis, TCR nucleotide sequences were compared against IMGT/GENE-DB human TR gene sequences so that V and J genes could be assigned. Using the TCRdist pipeline, a later analysis assigned CDR3 sequences along with most-parsimonious VDJ recombination scenarios. In a later analysis, each TCR beta chain was defined by its CDR3 amino acid sequence together with its V-gene family, and reads lacking a unique V-gene family were excluded. In a later analysis, some 600 highly shared, low-generation-probability nucleotide sequences were removed to address suspected cross-contamination and a sequencing artifact. For each public chain, a later analysis derived a clonal expansion index from normalized ranks of inferred template counts within each repertoire. Generation probabilities in a later analysis came from a VDJ recombination model fitted to out-of-frame rearrangements, and those results were checked against IGoR. In a later analysis, hypergeometric tests were used to score TCR-TCR, TCR-HLA and TCR-CMV co-occurrence, with a repertoire-size bias correction applied to TCR pairs. A later analysis estimated false discovery rates by permuting HLA or CMV assignments 20 times. In a later analysis, co-occurring TCRs were grouped using DBSCAN, and TCRdist sequence similarity was added for clustering within HLA-allele-positive subsets. Repertoires with fewer than 30,000 or more than 120,000 public chains, plus five repertoires with anomalous nucleotide sharing, were excluded from co-occurrence clustering. TCRdb mirrors the immuneACCESS table, restricted to in-frame sequences. Some clones are absent from its copies; in checked studies, under half trace to an unresolved V gene, and the reason for the others is unknown. V and J calls and clone size come straight from that table; D and trimming were deduced from the DNA. In this sample the table shows 120,000 or so clones, around 80% of which occur a single time. The ten most abundant clones make up 0.95% to 1.5% of the sample.

The sample comes from a study of cytomegalovirus exposure and HLA in healthy donors (dated by TCRdb to about 2017). Turning to the overall study: In an earlier analysis of around 540 of the donors, 276 Gb of sequence data and 90 million to 120 million unique TCR beta sequences from about 180 million T cells were reported. An early release covering 550 to 650 HLA-typed donors comprised roughly 300 gigabases of sequencing data and around 86 million unique TCR sequences. Of the roughly 410 genotyped donors, roughly 80% were placed in the genetic ancestry cluster associated with self-reported Caucasian donors. The study was designed to test whether signatures of past pathogen exposure could be identified by cataloging public T cell receptors. Using immunosequencing, the study profiled T cell repertoires from fewer than 700 subjects and related those repertoires to cytomegalovirus serostatus. In addition to the first cohort of hundreds of subjects, a separate validation cohort of 100 to 150 different subjects was used. To predict cytomegalovirus infection status, the study brought together high-throughput TCR immunosequencing, statistical association of individual TCRs with disease status, and machine learning. A later analysis re-examined previously published TCR beta repertoires from just over 650 donors and added high-resolution HLA genotyping to investigate patterns of TCR occurrence. In the later analysis, no new phenotypic data were used to find candidate immune exposures; instead, reliance was placed on TCR beta sequences and their occurrence across donors. An earlier analysis of around 540 of the donors applied high-throughput TCR beta sequencing to assess whether each TCR beta V gene segment acted as functional or pseudogenic. Donor age, sex, ethnicity and CMV serostatus were compiled together with the repertoire data. A later genetic analysis took genome-wide SNP genotypes for about 60% of the roughly 670 donors and used that subset as a discovery cohort. All discovery cohort repertoires had been generated using a single sequencing platform. Class I and class II HLA loci were covered by the typing at four-digit resolution. The number of donors typed differed by locus, with about 629-640 for A, B, C, DRB1 and DQB1, roughly 520 for DQA1, 600 to 610 for DPA1, and under 490 for DPB1. Because of strong linkage in the cohort, four to six DR-DQ haplotypes were treated as single units for association and clustering. Among about 410 genotyped donors of the cohort, an average of around 220,000 unique TCR beta nucleotide sequences was sequenced per donor, of which roughly 17% were non-productive.

Here is what the overall study found, with its caveats: A group of highly shared sequence variants was considered likely to be a technical artifact of the sequencing pipeline. Specific HLA alleles were associated with roughly 17,000 TCR beta sequences at a false discovery rate of 0.05 in a later analysis. A later analysis found that HLA-associated TCR beta chains were more clonally expanded and had lower generation probabilities than equally common non-associated chains. Because some donors lacked HLA typing at each locus, the association tests relied only on the typed subset. Around 16 rarely observed V segments, including chromosome 9 orphons, were excluded from the earlier analysis of just under 600 of the donors because counts were too low. A further reported finding was that TCR beta sequences accurately predicted the HLA-A and HLA-B alleles for most subjects in the first cohort. Linkage disequilibrium might explain the correlated functional status among segregating V segments, but an unknown experimental factor could not be ruled out. A few of the identified cytomegalovirus-associated TCR beta chains were confirmed in vitro to be specific for cytomegalovirus antigens. Immune exposure information for the cohort was limited to CMV serostatus. The authors suggested that the approach could potentially be generalized to other disease states and immunological phenotypes. Compared with the roughly 600-donor mean, donors in an Asian-associated ancestry cluster had fewer N-insertions in productive TCRs, according to a later genetic analysis. When HLA alleles, especially DR and DQ, strongly co-occurred, attributing TCR associations to individual alleles was difficult. V-gene and J-gene trimming of TCR beta chains was associated with a missense DCLRE1C variant in a later genetic analysis, and the association was replicated in an independent cohort. In a later analysis, the rate of TCR association differed among HLA loci, with DRB1 alleles having the most associated TCRs and HLA-C alleles having the fewest. Cytomegalovirus status was reported to be diagnosed by the classifier with high specificity and sensitivity in both the original and validation cohorts. In a later analysis, most CMV-associated TCR beta chains were found to appear HLA-restricted, with HLA associations seemingly driven largely by CMV exposure. Some IMGT-functional V segments, including TRBV6-2 and TRBV6-3, could not be told apart with the 87-base-pair reads, so those segments were excluded. In this cohort, only TCR beta chains were sequenced, and detectable features were limited by the absence of alpha or paired-chain data. Presence/absence analyses assumed roughly uniform sequencing depth across donors, an assumption that may not hold. In the study, 150 to 200 TCR beta chains were listed as associated with cytomegalovirus. Most TCR sequences were observed very rarely across donors, whereas some public TCRs were present in many individuals. Several of the top co-occurrence clusters appeared to be linked to parvovirus B19, influenza, CMV and Epstein-Barr virus, according to a later analysis. In an earlier analysis of approximately 590 of the donors, most TCR beta V segments appeared in productive rearrangements about 90% or about 30% of the time, broadly matching IMGT annotations.

After removal of 3 bases from V and 0 bases from J, the junction retains 4 bases not matched to a gene. From the cysteine through the phenylalanine, the CDR3 covers 16 amino acids. Kept here is only the CDR3 DNA, which spans 48 bases and is read in frame from base 1. Reading the germline V gene gives CDR1 SGDLS and CDR2 YYNGEE. Material: PBMCs. This receptor was identified in a female donor in good health and CMV-seronegative. The rearranged chain carries TRBV9 and TRBJ1-1; 11 middle bases align to TRBD1. The CDR3 loop reads CASSAGTGGLNTEAFF. The DNA is TGTGCCAGCAGCGCCGGGACAGGGGGTTTGAACACTGAAGCTTTCTTT.